The TCR beta chain under discussion was sequenced for a study of T cells expressing NK-cell markers. TCRdb re-called the 5' RACE reads; one entry per CDR3 protein, DNA not given. The sample data list about 150,000 distinct CDR3 sequences. The CDR3 sequence is 16 residues long. The specimen sequenced was blood T cells: a sorted CD56 or NKG2C T cell subset, CD4+ or CD8+ T cells, or bulk PBMC T cells (not recorded which). The origin of this receptor is a man between 18 and 29 years old in good health. The chain joins TRBV12-3 or TRBV12-4 to TRBJ2-2. The CDR3: CASSFVHSTNTGELFF.